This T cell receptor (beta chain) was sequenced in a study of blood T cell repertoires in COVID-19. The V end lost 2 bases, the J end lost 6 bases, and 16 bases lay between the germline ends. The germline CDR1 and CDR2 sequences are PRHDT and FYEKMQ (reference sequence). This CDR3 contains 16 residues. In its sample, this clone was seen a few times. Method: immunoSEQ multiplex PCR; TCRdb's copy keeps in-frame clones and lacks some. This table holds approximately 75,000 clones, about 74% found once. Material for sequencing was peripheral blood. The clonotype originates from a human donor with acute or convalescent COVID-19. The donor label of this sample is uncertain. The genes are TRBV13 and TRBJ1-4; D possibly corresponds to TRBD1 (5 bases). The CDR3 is CASSLRGTKGHEKLFF. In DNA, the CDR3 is TGTGCCAGCAGCTTACGGGGGACCAAAGGTCATGAAAAACTGTTTTTT.